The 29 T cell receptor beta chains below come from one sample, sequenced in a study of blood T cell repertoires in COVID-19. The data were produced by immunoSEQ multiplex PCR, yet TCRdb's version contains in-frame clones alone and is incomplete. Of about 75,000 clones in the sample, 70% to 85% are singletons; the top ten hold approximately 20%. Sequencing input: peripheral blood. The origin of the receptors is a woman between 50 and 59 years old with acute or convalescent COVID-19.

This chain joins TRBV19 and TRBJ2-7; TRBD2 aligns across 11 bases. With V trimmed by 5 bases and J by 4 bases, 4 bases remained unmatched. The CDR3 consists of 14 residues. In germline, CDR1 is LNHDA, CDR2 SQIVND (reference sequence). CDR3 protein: CASSVLAGGYEQYF. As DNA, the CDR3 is TGTGCCAGTAGTGTTCTAGCGGGAGGATACGAGCAGTACTTC.

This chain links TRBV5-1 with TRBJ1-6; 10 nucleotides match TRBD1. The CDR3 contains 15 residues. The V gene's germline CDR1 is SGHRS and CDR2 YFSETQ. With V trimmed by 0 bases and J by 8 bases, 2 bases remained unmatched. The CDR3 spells CASSLAGTGDSPLHF. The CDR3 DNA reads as TGCGCCAGCAGCTTGGCCGGGACAGGGGATTCACCCCTCCACTTT.

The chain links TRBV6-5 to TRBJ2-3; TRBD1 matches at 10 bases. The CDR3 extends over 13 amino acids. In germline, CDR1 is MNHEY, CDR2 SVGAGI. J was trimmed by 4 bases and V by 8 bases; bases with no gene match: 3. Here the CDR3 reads CASSGTGADTQYF. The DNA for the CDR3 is TGTGCCAGCTCCGGGACAGGGGCAGATACGCAGTATTTT.

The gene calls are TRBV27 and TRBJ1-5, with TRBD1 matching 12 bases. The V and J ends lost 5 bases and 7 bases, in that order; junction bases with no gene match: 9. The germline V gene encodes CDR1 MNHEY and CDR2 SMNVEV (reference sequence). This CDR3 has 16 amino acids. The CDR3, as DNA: TGTGCCAGCAGTCTAACCGGGACAGGGGGCCTACAGCCCCAGCATTTT. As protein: CASSLTGTGGLQPQHF.

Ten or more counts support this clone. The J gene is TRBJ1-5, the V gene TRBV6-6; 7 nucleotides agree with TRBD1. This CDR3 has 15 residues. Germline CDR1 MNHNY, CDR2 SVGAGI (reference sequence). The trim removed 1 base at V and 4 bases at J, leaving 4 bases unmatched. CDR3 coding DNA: TGTGCCAGCAGTTACTGGGACAGTACTAATCAGCCCCAGCATTTT. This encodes CASSYWDSTNQPQHF.

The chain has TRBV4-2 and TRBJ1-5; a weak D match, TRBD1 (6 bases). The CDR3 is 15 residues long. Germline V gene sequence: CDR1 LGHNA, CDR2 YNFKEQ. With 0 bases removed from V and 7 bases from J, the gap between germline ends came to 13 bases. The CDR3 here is CASSQDRGNGQPQHF. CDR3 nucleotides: TGTGCCAGCAGCCAAGATAGGGGGAACGGGCAGCCCCAGCATTTT.

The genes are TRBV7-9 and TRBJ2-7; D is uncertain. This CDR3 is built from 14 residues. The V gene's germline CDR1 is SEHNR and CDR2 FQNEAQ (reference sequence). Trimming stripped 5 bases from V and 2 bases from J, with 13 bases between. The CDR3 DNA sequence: TGTGCCAGCAGCACCACACCGTCCCCCTACGAGCAGTACTTC. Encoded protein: CASSTTPSPYEQYF.

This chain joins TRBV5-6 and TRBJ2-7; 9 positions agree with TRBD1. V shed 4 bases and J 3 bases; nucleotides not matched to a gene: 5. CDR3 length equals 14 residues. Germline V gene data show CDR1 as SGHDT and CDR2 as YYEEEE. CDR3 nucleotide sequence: TGTGCCAGCAGCCAGACAGGGGGGTTCTACGAGCAGTACTTC. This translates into CASSQTGGFYEQYF.

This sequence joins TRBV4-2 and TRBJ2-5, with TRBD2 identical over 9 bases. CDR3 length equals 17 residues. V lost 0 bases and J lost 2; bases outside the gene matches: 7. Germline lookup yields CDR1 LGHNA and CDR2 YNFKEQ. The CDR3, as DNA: TGTGCCAGCAGCCAAGATGTAGCGGGGGCCGTTCAAGAGACCCAGTACTTC. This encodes CASSQDVAGAVQETQYF.

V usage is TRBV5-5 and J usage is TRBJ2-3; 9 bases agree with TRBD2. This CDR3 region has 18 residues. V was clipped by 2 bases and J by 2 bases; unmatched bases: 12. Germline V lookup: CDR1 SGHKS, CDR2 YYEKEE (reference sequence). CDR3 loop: CASSLNWGAGGITDTQYF. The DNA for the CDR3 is TGTGCCAGCAGCTTAAACTGGGGGGCGGGAGGGATCACAGATACGCAGTATTTT.

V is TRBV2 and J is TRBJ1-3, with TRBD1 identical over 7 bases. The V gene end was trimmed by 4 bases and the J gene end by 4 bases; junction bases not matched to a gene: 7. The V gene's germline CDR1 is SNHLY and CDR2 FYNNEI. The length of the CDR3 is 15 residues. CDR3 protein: CASSGSTGPGNTIYF. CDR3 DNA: TGTGCCAGCAGTGGGTCGACAGGGCCAGGAAACACCATATATTTT.

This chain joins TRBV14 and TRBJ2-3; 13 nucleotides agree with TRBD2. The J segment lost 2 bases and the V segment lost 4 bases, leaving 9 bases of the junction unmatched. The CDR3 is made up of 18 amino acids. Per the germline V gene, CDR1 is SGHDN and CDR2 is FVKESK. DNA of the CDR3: TGTGCCAGCAGCCGCCGCCCGGGACTAGCGGGGTTCACAGATACGCAGTATTTT. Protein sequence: CASSRRPGLAGFTDTQYF.

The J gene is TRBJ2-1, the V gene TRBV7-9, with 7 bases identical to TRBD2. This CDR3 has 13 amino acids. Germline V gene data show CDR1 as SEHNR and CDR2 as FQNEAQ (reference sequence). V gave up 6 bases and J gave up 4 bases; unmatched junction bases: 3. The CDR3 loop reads CASSSGGYNEQFF. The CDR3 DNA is TGTGCCAGCAGTTCGGGGGGTTACAATGAGCAGTTCTTC.

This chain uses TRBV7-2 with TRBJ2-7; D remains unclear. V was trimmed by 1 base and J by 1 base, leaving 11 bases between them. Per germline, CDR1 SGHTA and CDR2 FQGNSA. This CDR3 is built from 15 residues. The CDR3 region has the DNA TGTGCCAGCAGCTTAGGTTTTGCAACTTCCTACGAGCAGTACTTC. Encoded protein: CASSLGFATSYEQYF.

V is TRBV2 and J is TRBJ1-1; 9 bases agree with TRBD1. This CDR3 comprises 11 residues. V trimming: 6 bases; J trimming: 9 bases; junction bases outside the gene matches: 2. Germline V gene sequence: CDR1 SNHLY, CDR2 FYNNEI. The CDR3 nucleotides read TGTGCCAGCAGGGACAGGGGACAAGCTTTCTTT. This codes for CASRDRGQAFF.

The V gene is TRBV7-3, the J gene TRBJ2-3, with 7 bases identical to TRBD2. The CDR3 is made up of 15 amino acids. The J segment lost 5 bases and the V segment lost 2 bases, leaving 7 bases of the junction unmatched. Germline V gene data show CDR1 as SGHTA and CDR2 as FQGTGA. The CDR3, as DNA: TGTGCCAGCAGCTTAGCGGGAGACGAGAAAGATACGCAGTATTTT. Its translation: CASSLAGDEKDTQYF.

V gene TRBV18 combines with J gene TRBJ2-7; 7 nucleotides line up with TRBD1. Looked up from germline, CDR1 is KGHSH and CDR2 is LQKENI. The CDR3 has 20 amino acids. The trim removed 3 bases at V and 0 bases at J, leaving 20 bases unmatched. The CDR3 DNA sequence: TGTGCCAGCTCACCCCGGACCGGTAACACAGCCAGGGGGAGCTCCTACGAGCAGTACTTC. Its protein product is CASSPRTGNTARGSSYEQYF.

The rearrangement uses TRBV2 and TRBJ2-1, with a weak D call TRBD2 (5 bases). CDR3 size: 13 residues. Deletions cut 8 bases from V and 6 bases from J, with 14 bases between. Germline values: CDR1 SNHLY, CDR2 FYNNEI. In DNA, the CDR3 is TGTGCCAGCCGTATGCCGGAGGTCAATGAGCAGTTCTTC. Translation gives CASRMPEVNEQFF.

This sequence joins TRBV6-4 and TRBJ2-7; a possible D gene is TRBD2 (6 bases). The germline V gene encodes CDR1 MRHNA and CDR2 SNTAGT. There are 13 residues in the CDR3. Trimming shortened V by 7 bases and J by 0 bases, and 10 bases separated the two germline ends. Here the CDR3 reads CASMEGYSYEQYF. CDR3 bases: TGTGCCAGCATGGAGGGTTACTCCTACGAGCAGTACTTC.

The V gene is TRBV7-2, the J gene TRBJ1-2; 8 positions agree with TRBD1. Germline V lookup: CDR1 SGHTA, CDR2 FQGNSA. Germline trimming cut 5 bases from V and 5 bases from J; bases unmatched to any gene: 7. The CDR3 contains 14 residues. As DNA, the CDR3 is TGTGCCAGCAGCCCACCGAGGACAGGGTATGGCTACACCTTC. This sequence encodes CASSPPRTGYGYTF.

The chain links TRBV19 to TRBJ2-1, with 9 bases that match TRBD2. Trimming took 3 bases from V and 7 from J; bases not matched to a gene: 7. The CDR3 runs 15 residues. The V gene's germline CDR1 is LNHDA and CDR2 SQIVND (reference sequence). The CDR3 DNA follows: TGTGCCAGTAGTATGGATAGCGGGGGTAGAAATGAGCAGTTCTTC. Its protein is CASSMDSGGRNEQFF.

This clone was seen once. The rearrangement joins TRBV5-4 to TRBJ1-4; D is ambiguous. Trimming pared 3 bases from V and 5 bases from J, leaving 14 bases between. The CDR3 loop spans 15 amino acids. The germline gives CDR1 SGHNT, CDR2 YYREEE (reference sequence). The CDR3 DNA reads TGTGCCAGCAGCTCTGGACGGGATGTCAATGAAAAACTGTTTTTT. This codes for CASSSGRDVNEKLFF.

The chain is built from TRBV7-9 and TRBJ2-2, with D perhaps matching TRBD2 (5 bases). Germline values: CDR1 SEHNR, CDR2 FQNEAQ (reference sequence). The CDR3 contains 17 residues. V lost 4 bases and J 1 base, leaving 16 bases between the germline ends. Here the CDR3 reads CASSSAPDWENTGELFF. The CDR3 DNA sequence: TGTGCCAGCAGCTCAGCCCCGGACTGGGAGAACACCGGGGAGCTGTTTTTT.

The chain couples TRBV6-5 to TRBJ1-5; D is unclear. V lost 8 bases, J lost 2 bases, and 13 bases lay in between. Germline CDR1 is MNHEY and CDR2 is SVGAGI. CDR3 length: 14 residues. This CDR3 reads CASQRTLGNQPQHF. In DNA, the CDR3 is TGTGCCAGCCAAAGGACTTTAGGCAATCAGCCCCAGCATTTT.

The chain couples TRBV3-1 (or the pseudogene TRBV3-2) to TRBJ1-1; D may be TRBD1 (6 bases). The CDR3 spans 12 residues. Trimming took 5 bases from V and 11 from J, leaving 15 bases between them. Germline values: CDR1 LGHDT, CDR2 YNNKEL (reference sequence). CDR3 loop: CASSTTGSRAFF. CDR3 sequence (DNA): TGTGCCAGCAGCACTACAGGGTCGCGGGCTTTCTTT.

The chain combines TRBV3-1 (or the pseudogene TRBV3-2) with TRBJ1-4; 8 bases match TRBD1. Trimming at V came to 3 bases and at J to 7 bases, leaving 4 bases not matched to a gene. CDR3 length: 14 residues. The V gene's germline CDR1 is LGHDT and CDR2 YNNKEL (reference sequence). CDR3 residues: CASSHRGQGEKLFF. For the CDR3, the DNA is TGTGCCAGCAGCCACAGGGGGCAGGGTGAAAAACTGTTTTTT.

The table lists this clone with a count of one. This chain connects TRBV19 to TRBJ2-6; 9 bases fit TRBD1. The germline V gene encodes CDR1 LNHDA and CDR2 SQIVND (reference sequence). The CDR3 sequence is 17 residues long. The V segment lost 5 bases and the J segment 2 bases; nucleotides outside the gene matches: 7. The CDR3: CASSWGQGLPGANVLTF. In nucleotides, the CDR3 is TGTGCCAGTAGTTGGGGACAGGGACTCCCTGGGGCCAACGTCCTGACTTTC.

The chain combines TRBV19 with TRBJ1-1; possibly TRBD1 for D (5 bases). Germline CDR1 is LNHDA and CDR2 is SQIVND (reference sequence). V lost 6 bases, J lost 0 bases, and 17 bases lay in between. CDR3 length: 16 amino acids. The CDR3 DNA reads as TGTGCCAGTAGCCGCCGCGGGGGAGGGATGAACACTGAAGCTTTCTTT. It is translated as CASSRRGGGMNTEAFF.

The CDR3: CASSVAGQGSIGGNTIYF. In DNA, the CDR3 is TGTGCCAGCAGCGTAGCCGGACAGGGGTCAATCGGTGGAAACACCATATATTTT. V and J are TRBV9 and TRBJ1-3; 9 bases map to TRBD1. Losses at the gene ends were 0 bases for V and 3 bases for J; bases not matched to a gene: 10. CDR3 length: 18 residues. CDR1 is SGDLS and CDR2 is YYNGEE in the germline V gene.